The rows below give T cell receptor beta chains drawn from one sample of a study of T cells after yellow fever vaccination. Each CDR3 protein is one row after TCRdb ran MiXCR on the 5' RACE reads. The repertoire consists of about 220,000 distinct CDR3 sequences, with 2.5% to 3.5% occurring once and the leading ten covering roughly 3%. This material consisted of CD4+ T cells sorted from PBMCs, taken 10 days after the yellow fever booster vaccination. The receptors were sampled from a man in his late teens or twenties who received the YFV17D yellow fever vaccine. Each CDR3 is given with its conserved first and last residue. Fields, in order: V gene, clone size, D gene, J gene, CDR3 DNA, CDR3 protein. The D gene is left open where the match is weak. Expanded clones get a size class; other rows say once, few or many, or leave the size out.

TRBV11-2	many	.	TRBJ2-1	TGTGCCAGCAGCTTAGGCCTCCCCCCTCGAGCGGATTACAATGAGCAGTTCTTC	CASSLGLPPRADYNEQFF
TRBV6-5	many	.	TRBJ2-4	TGTGCCAGCAGTTACTCGACAACTGGGGCCAAAAACATTCAGTACTTC	CASSYSTTGAKNIQYF
TRBV3-1	many	TRBD2	TRBJ2-5	TGTGCCAGCAGGGATTTTGGGACTAGCGGCCAAGAGACCCAGTACTTC	CASRDFGTSGQETQYF
TRBV2	many	.	TRBJ2-2	TGTGCCAGCAGTGAAAGGGGCAGCCGAACCCTCACCGGGGAGCTGTTTTTT	CASSERGSRTLTGELFF
TRBV29-1	few	TRBD1	TRBJ1-2	TGCAGCGTTGAAGCCCTCTCCGCGACAGGGGAGGGCTACACCTTC	CSVEALSATGEGYTF
TRBV6-5	many	.	TRBJ1-6	TGTGCCAGCAGTGGAGCGAATTCACCCCTCCACTTT	CASSGANSPLHF
TRBV11-2	many	TRBD2	TRBJ2-1	TGTGCCAGCAGCTTAAGCGGGGGGGCAAGGAATGAGCAGTTCTTC	CASSLSGGARNEQFF
TRBV6-6	many	TRBD1	TRBJ2-3	TGTGCCAGCAGTCTGGGACAGCTAAACACAGATACGCAGTATTTT	CASSLGQLNTDTQYF
TRBV9	few	.	TRBJ2-2	TGTGCCAGCAGCGTAGTGTCAGCAGGGTCCGGGGAGCTGTTTTTT	CASSVVSAGSGELFF
TRBV7-2	many	.	TRBJ2-1	TGTGCCAGCAGCTTAAGGTTCGGCTCCGAGCCTGAGCAGTTCTTC	CASSLRFGSEPEQFF
TRBV14	many	TRBD1	TRBJ2-3	TGTGCCAGCAGCCAATTCAGGGGGTCGGATACGCAGTATTTT	CASSQFRGSDTQYF
TRBV7-2	many	.	TRBJ1-5	TGTGCCAGCAGCTATATAGACAGCCCAAATCAGCCCCAGCATTTT	CASSYIDSPNQPQHF
TRBV6-5	few	.	TRBJ1-5	TGTGCCAGCAGTTCAGTTAGCAATCAGCCCCAGCATTTT	CASSSVSNQPQHF
TRBV20-1	many	.	TRBJ2-5	TGCAGTGCTAGAGATCTTATAGAGACCCAGTACTTC	CSARDLIETQYF
TRBV6-2/TRBV6-3	few	.	TRBJ2-7	TGTGCCAGCAGTTACTCGAGTACAGGATATTCCTACGAGCAGTACTTC	CASSYSSTGYSYEQYF
TRBV6-6	.	.	TRBJ1-2	TGTGCCAGCTGTAGGACAGATAACTATGGCTACACCTTC	CASCRTDNYGYTF
TRBV12-3/TRBV12-4	.	TRBD1	TRBJ1-1	TGTGCCAGCAGTCTCGGACAGGGCGGGAGAACTGAAGCTTTCTTT	CASSLGQGGRTEAFF
TRBV20-1	few	TRBD1	TRBJ1-3	TGCAGTGCTAGAGATGTAGGGGGTGAGGGACAGGGAACGCGTCGAAACACCATATATTTT	CSARDVGGEGQGTRRNTIYF
TRBV29-1	many	TRBD1	TRBJ2-5	TGCAGCGTAGGACAGGGCATAGAGACCCAGTACTTC	CSVGQGIETQYF
TRBV5-1	many	TRBD1	TRBJ1-3	TGCGCCAGCAGCTTACCGGGACAGGGACTCTCTGGAAACACCATATATTTT	CASSLPGQGLSGNTIYF
TRBV7-9	many	.	TRBJ2-4	TGTGCCAGCAGCTTTTTCGGGGGACAAGCCAAAAACATTCAGTACTTC	CASSFFGGQAKNIQYF
TRBV7-9	.	.	TRBJ2-7	TGTGCCAGCAGCTTAGGGTTCCCCTACGAGCAGTACTTC	CASSLGFPYEQYF
TRBV7-2	.	TRBD2	TRBJ2-1	TGTGCCAGCAGCTTAGGGTCGGGACTAGGGCTCAGTGAGCAGTTCTTC	CASSLGSGLGLSEQFF
TRBV20-1	few	.	TRBJ2-3	TGCAGTGCTCAGATTAGCCCAAGCCCCACAGATACGCAGTATTTT	CSAQISPSPTDTQYF
TRBV2	many	.	TRBJ2-5	TGTGCCAGCAGAATGGATTACCAAGAGACCCAGTACTTC	CASRMDYQETQYF
TRBV12-3/TRBV12-4	many	.	TRBJ1-3	TGTGCCGGGGGAAGGGCGCCGCTTGGAAACACCATATATTTT	CAGGRAPLGNTIYF